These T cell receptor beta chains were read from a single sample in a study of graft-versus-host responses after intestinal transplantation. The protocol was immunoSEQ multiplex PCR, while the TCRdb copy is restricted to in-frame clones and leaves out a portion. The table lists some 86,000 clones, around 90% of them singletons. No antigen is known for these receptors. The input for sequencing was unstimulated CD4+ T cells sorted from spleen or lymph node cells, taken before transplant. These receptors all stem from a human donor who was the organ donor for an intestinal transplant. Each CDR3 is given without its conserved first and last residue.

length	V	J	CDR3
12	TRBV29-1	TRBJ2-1	SGHSGRATDEQF
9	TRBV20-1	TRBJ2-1	SAKRDNEQF
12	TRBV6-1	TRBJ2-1	ASSGSLAGREQF
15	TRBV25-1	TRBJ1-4	ASSNRDRGLLNEKLF
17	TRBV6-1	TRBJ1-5	ASSVDNSILAYSNQPQH
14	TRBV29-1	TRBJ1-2	SVDHGVGGADYGYT
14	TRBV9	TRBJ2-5	ASSVEGTGFQETQY
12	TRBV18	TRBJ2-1	ASARTVHNNEQF
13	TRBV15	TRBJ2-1	ATSRANGGYNEQF
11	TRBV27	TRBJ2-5	ASSWVAGETQY
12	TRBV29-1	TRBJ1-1	SGQGRLGNTEAF
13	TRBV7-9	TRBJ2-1	ASSYGGGGADEQF
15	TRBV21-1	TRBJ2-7	ASSRTGCQGAQGGEY
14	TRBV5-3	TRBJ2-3	ARSLNGEGRTDTQY
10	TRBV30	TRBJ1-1	AWGDRWSEAF
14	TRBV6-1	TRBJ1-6	ASSELTGGHNSPLH
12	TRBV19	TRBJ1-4	ASTPTGDEEKLF